This entry is about one T cell receptor beta chain. Germline-derived CDR1 and CDR2 are SGHDN and FVKESK. The CDR3 loop spans 16 amino acids. The V end was cut by 4 bases, the J end by 7 bases, with 17 bases between. TCRdb ran MiXCR on the RT-PCR reads and lists one entry per CDR3 protein. The table has 500,000 to 700,000 distinct CDR3 sequences, 20% to 25% seen once. The sample originates from a study of response to subunit inactivated influenza vaccine. These data also formed part of another study, on T cells expressing NK-cell markers. That paper adds: UMI-tagged 5'RACE template switching yielded the TCR beta cDNA. Researchers got TCR beta repertoires out of sorted CD3+CD56+NKG2C+, CD3+CD56+NKG2C- and CD3+CD56-NKG2C+ T cells. Seropositivity for HCMV was found in seven of the eight sequenced donors, with one seronegative.

This clonotype was sampled from a man in his forties or fifties who received an inactivated influenza vaccine. The rearrangement joins TRBV14 to TRBJ1-6; D is perhaps TRBD1 (5 bases). Sequencing used CD4+ T cells sorted from PBMCs, obtained roughly 13 days after vaccination. The CDR3 protein is CASSPGRDRGNSPLHF. The CDR3 region has the DNA TGTGCCAGCAGCCCCGGGCGTGACAGAGGCAATTCACCCCTCCACTTT.